This T cell receptor beta chain was captured by sequencing in a study of T cells in Graves' hyperthyroidism and ophthalmopathy. This CDR3 contains 14 residues. Germline assignment: CDR1 DFQATT and CDR2 SNEGSKA (reference sequence). The V gene lost 4 bases and the J gene lost 5 bases, with 14 bases spanning the gap. The source material, RNA transcripts, was used to amplify TCR beta CDR3 regions. Carried out on the TCR CDR3, a first-round RT-PCR used the HTBI primer set. TCRdb reanalysed the multiplex PCR reads using MiXCR and keeps one entry per CDR3 protein. The table shows around 700,000 distinct CDR3 sequences, with around a sixth occurring only once. Uncontrolled infection, other autoimmune disease, pregnancy or lactation excluded patients.

The sample consisted of blood. This TCR was recovered from a woman in her fifties or sixties with Graves' hyperthyroidism that later progressed to Graves' ophthalmopathy. V gene TRBV20-1 combines with J gene TRBJ1-4; possibly TRBD1 for D (6 bases). In DNA, the CDR3 is TGCAGTGCTACCCCGGGGGCGGGGAATGAAAAACTGTTTTTT. It encodes CSATPGAGNEKLFF.